These T cell receptor beta chains were read from a single sample in a study of cytomegalovirus exposure and HLA in healthy donors. Clones were read by immunoSEQ multiplex PCR, and TCRdb kept only the in-frame ones, dropping some. This sample has approximately 40,000 clones, with approximately 71% found just once. Sequenced: PBMCs. These receptors were obtained from a man in his fifties in good health and CMV-seropositive. Each CDR3 is given with its conserved first and last residue. D genes are given only for firm matches. Part of the rows lack a size; the others show once, few, many or a class for expanded clones.

clone_size	v_call	j_call	d_call	cdr3_aa	cdr3_nt
.	TRBV7-2	TRBJ1-6	.	CASSLASGGSIYSPLHF	TGTGCCAGCAGCTTAGCGTCGGGGGGGTCTATATATTCACCCCTCCACTTT
few	TRBV5-8	TRBJ1-5	TRBD1	CASSLTGGADGQPQHF	TGTGCCAGCAGCTTAACAGGGGGCGCGGACGGACAGCCCCAGCATTTT
.	TRBV6-1	TRBJ1-6	.	CASSELGGRENSPLHF	TGTGCCAGCAGTGAGTTGGGAGGCAGGGAAAATTCACCCCTCCACTTT
.	TRBV5-6	TRBJ2-1	TRBD1	CASSRGRGSSYNEQFF	TGTGCCAGCAGCAGGGGGCGAGGGTCTTCCTACAATGAGCAGTTCTTC
.	TRBV7-9	TRBJ1-1	.	CASSLQILNTEAFF	TGTGCCAGCAGCTTGCAGATCCTGAACACTGAAGCTTTCTTT
few	TRBV12-5	TRBJ2-4	.	CASGLVLNIQYF	TGTGCTAGTGGTTTGGTACTAAACATTCAGTACTTC
.	TRBV5-4	TRBJ1-5	.	CASSFPGRGDQPQHF	TGTGCCAGCAGCTTTCCCGGGCGGGGGGATCAGCCCCAGCATTTT
.	TRBV6-6	TRBJ2-7	TRBD1	CASSGTASYEQYF	TGTGCCAGCAGTGGGACAGCCTCCTACGAGCAGTACTTC
few	TRBV5-1	TRBJ2-3	.	CASSLQLSDTQYF	TGCGCCAGCAGCTTACAGTTGTCCGATACGCAGTATTTT
.	TRBV5-1	TRBJ2-3	TRBD1	CASSRGQDYTDTQYF	TGCGCCAGCAGCCGGGGACAGGACTACACAGATACGCAGTATTTT
few	TRBV5-6	TRBJ2-1	TRBD1	CASSPWDSYSYNEQFF	TGTGCCAGCAGCCCCTGGGACAGCTACTCCTACAATGAGCAGTTCTTC
.	TRBV27	TRBJ1-2	.	CASRALGSLYGYTF	TGTGCCAGCAGGGCTCTTGGGAGCCTCTATGGCTACACCTTC
few	TRBV5-1	TRBJ1-2	TRBD1	CASSLGTEANYGYTF	TGCGCCAGCAGCCTCGGGACAGAAGCTAACTATGGCTACACCTTC
.	TRBV7-8	TRBJ2-7	.	CASSSAYEQYF	TGTGCCAGCAGCTCGGCCTACGAGCAGTACTTC
.	TRBV30	TRBJ1-6	.	CAWSVKSSYNSPLHF	TGTGCCTGGAGTGTTAAGAGCTCCTATAATTCACCCCTCCACTTT
.	TRBV6-6	TRBJ2-5	.	CASSPREETQYF	TGTGCCAGCAGCCCGCGGGAAGAGACCCAGTACTTC
.	TRBV13	TRBJ2-3	TRBD1	CASSRDRGLGTDTQYF	TGTGCCAGCAGCAGGGACAGGGGGCTTGGCACAGATACGCAGTATTTT
few	TRBV30	TRBJ1-1	.	CASRQSNTEAFF	TGTGCCAGCCGACAGTCAAACACTGAAGCTTTCTTT
.	TRBV6-5	TRBJ1-2	.	CASSFRQVKGGYTF	TGTGCCAGCAGTTTTCGACAGGTCAAGGGCGGCTACACCTTC
few	TRBV4-1	TRBJ2-3	TRBD2	CASSPPGLAVTQYF	TGCGCCAGCAGCCCCCCCGGACTAGCGGTTACGCAGTATTTT
few	TRBV2	TRBJ1-4	.	CASTGTTNEKLFF	TGTGCCAGTACAGGGACAACTAATGAAAAACTGTTTTTT
.	TRBV5-1	TRBJ2-7	.	CASSPGLPYDEQYF	TGCGCCAGCAGCCCCGGACTACCATACGACGAGCAGTACTTC
.	TRBV11-3	TRBJ2-5	TRBD2	CASSAGGGKQETQYF	TGTGCCAGCAGCGCCGGGGGGGGCAAACAAGAGACCCAGTACTTC
once	TRBV5-6	TRBJ2-5	TRBD2	CASSGPVSGEPQETQYF	TGTGCCAGCAGCGGCCCGGTGAGCGGGGAGCCGCAAGAGACCCAGTACTTC
.	TRBV4-1	TRBJ2-1	TRBD1	CASSPSGQGKGNEQFF	TGCGCCAGCAGCCCATCCGGACAGGGGAAAGGTAATGAGCAGTTCTTC
.	TRBV15	TRBJ2-7	.	CATSRGTPPYEQYF	TGTGCCACCAGCAGGGGGACACCCCCTTACGAGCAGTACTTC
.	TRBV6-5	TRBJ2-5	TRBD1	CASRTGTYQETQYF	TGTGCCAGCAGGACAGGGACCTACCAAGAGACCCAGTACTTC
.	TRBV6-5	TRBJ1-1	TRBD1	CASSYSFLGGGTEAFF	TGTGCCAGCAGTTACTCTTTTTTAGGGGGCGGCACTGAAGCTTTCTTT